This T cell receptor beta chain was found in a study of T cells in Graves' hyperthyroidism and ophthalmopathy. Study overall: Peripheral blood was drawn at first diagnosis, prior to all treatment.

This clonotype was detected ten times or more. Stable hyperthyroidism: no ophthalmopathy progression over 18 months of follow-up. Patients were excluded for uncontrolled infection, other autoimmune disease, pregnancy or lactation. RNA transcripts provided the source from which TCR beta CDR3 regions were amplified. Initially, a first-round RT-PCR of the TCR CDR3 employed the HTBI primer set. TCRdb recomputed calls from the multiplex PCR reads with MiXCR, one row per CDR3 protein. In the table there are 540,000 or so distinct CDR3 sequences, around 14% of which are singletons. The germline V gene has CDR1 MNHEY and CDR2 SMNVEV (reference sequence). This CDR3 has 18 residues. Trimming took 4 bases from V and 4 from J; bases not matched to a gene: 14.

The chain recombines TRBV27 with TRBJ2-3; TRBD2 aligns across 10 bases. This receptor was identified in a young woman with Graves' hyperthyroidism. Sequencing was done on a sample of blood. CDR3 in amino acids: CASSWGLANTVRADTQYF. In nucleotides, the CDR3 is TGTGCCAGCAGTTGGGGACTAGCGAATACGGTTCGGGCAGATACGCAGTATTTT.